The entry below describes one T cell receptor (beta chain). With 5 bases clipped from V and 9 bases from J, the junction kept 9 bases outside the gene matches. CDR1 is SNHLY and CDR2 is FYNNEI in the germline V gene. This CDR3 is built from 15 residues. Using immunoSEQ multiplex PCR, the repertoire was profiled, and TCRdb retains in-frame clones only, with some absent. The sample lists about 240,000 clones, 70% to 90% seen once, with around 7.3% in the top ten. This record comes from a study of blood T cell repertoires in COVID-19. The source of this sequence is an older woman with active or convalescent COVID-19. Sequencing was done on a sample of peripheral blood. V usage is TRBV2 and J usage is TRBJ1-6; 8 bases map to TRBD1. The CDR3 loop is CASSTGQGTSSPLHF. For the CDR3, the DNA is TGTGCCAGCAGTACCGGACAGGGAACATCTTCACCCCTCCACTTT.